This TCR beta chain is drawn from a study of cytomegalovirus exposure and HLA in healthy donors. Study overall: Around 80 million unique TCRs from HLA-typed donors were held in an early data release. Among the 400 or so donors who were genotyped, about 84% fell in the genetic ancestry cluster that is associated with self-reported Caucasian donors.

Study-wide results and caveats: TRBV6-2, TRBV6-3 and some other V segments were excluded as indistinguishable. In vitro, three CMV-associated chains proved specific for CMV antigens.

A multiplex PCR was run with 60 Vbeta primers and 13 Jbeta primers. TCRdb keeps only in-frame clones here, not all; method: immunoSEQ multiplex PCR. The sample includes 75,000 to 95,000 clones. A note on this clone: Its specificity is unknown.

V lost 2 bases and J lost 9; bases outside the gene matches: 4. CDR3 size: 14 residues. Germline assignment: CDR1 MNHEY and CDR2 SMNVEV (reference sequence). This chain joins TRBV27 and TRBJ1-6; 7 nucleotides agree with TRBD1. The TCR was taken from a girl between 10 and 17 years old in good health and CMV-seropositive. Sequenced input: PBMCs. CDR3 sequence (DNA): TGTGCCAGCAGTTTAAGGGACAGTAGTTCACCCCTCCACTTT. As protein: CASSLRDSSSPLHF.